These T cell receptor beta chains were read from a single sample in a study of OX40 agonist ivuxolimab in advanced cancers. Measured with immunoSEQ multiplex PCR; TCRdb has only the in-frame clones, and not every one. In the table there are fewer than 45,000 clones, roughly 89% of which are singletons. The source was CD4+ or CD8+ T cells sorted from blood, collected in a trial of the OX40 agonist ivuxolimab. These TCRs come from an adult with an advanced solid tumor such as melanoma, head and neck, liver or kidney cancer. Both conserved end residues are part of each CDR3. A D gene is named only where the DNA matches it firmly. Size is stated for part of the rows, as once, few or many counts, or as a class when the clone is expanded.

-,-,TRBJ2-5,TRBV11-2,TGTGCCAGCAGCGTCGAAGGTGGCGGACGGAAGACCCAGTACTTC,CASSVEGGGRKTQYF
TRBD1,-,TRBJ2-2,TRBV9,TGTGCCAGCAGCGTAGCGGGGACAGGGCCCGGGGAGCTGTTTTTT,CASSVAGTGPGELFF
-,once,TRBJ2-3,TRBV4-1,TGCGCCAGCAGCCAAGTGAGTAAGAGGGATACGCAGTATTTT,CASSQVSKRDTQYF
-,-,TRBJ1-6,TRBV7-9,TGTGCCAGCAGCTTATTGGTACTGTATAATTCACCCCTCCACTTT,CASSLLVLYNSPLHF
-,-,TRBJ2-1,TRBV6-1,TGTGCCAGCGACAGAGTCTACAATGAGCAGTTCTTC,CASDRVYNEQFF
-,-,TRBJ2-2,TRBV7-2,TGTGCCAGCAGCTTCCGATTCTCCGGGGAGCTGTTTTTT,CASSFRFSGELFF
TRBD2,-,TRBJ2-1,TRBV27,TGTGCCAGCAGTCACCGGACTAGCGGATCCTACAATGAGCAGTTCTTC,CASSHRTSGSYNEQFF
-,-,TRBJ2-1,TRBV7-9,TGTGCCAGCAGCCCCCAGGGGTTCTCCTACAATGAGCAGTTCTTC,CASSPQGFSYNEQFF
-,-,TRBJ1-6,TRBV10-1,TGCGCCAGCAGTTCGGGACAAAGTAATTCACCCCTCCACTTT,CASSSGQSNSPLHF
TRBD2,once,TRBJ2-4,TRBV27,TGTGCCAGCAGTTTATTGAGCGGGGCAGGTCTAGCCAAAAACATTCAGTACTTC,CASSLLSGAGLAKNIQYF
-,-,TRBJ1-5,TRBV21-1,TGTGCCAGCAGTCCCCGGGACAGGGGGGGATATAGCAATCAGCCCCAGCATTTT,CASSPRDRGGYSNQPQHF
TRBD2,-,TRBJ2-2,TRBV4-2,TGTGCCAGCAGCCAATCCGGGGGGGTTACCGGGGAGCTGTTTTTT,CASSQSGGVTGELFF
-,-,TRBJ2-2,TRBV23-1,TGCGCCAGCAGTCAGGGAGCGAACACCGGGGAGCTGTTTTTT,CASSQGANTGELFF
TRBD2,-,TRBJ2-7,TRBV2,TGTGCCAGCACCCCTGGACTAGCGGGGTCCTACGAGCAGTACTTC,CASTPGLAGSYEQYF
-,-,TRBJ1-3,TRBV5-1,TGCGCCAGCAGCTCTACAGGGCTCGACACCATATATTTT,CASSSTGLDTIYF
TRBD1,-,TRBJ2-5,TRBV14,TGTGCCAGCAGCCAAGATAGGGGACAGCCCCAAGAGACCCAGTACTTC,CASSQDRGQPQETQYF
-,-,TRBJ1-1,TRBV13,TGTGCCAGCAGATGGGGGCAGGGAAGTGGCACTGAAGCTTTCTTT,CASRWGQGSGTEAFF
-,-,TRBJ1-1,TRBV7-2,TGTGCCAGCAGCTTACAGGGTGGAGTCACTGAAGCTTTCTTT,CASSLQGGVTEAFF
-,few,TRBJ1-6,TRBV6-4,TGTGCCAGCAGTGTCACTGGGAATTCACCCCTCCACTTT,CASSVTGNSPLHF
TRBD1,-,TRBJ1-1,TRBV6-1,TGTGCCAGCAGAAAGGGACAGGGTACGGGTGAAGCTTTCTTT,CASRKGQGTGEAFF
-,-,TRBJ2-1,TRBV11-1,TGTGCCAGCAGTTCACTAGTCGGCGACAATGAGCAGTTCTTC,CASSSLVGDNEQFF
-,-,TRBJ2-7,TRBV4-1,TGCGCCAGCCGCGGACCGGGAGTATCCTACGAGCAGTACTTC,CASRGPGVSYEQYF
-,-,TRBJ1-2,TRBV14,TGTGCCAGCCGCGGGTCTAACTATGGCTACACCTTC,CASRGSNYGYTF
-,few,TRBJ2-7,TRBV19,TGTGCCAGTAGTATGCAGGCGTCAGCGAGGGGTGAGCAGTACTTC,CASSMQASARGEQYF
-,-,TRBJ2-1,TRBV5-1,TGCGCCAGCAGCTTGGAACTGAACAATGAGCAGTTCTTC,CASSLELNNEQFF
TRBD2,once,TRBJ2-1,TRBV30,TGTGCCTGGAGTACCGAGCGGGGCTACAATGAGCAGTTCTTC,CAWSTERGYNEQFF